A selection of T cell receptor beta chains follows, all from one sample in a study of blood T cell repertoires in COVID-19. Some clones are missing from TCRdb's copy, which holds only in-frame ones; the method was immunoSEQ multiplex PCR. This repertoire shows fewer than 35,000 clones, 85% to 90% found once; its top ten account for 25% to 35%. Sequenced sample: peripheral blood. The receptors here all came from a man at least 80 years old with acute or convalescent COVID-19. CDR3s include the opening cysteine and the closing phenylalanine or tryptophan. The D gene is left open where the match is weak. Only part of the rows carry a size: once, few, many, or a class if the clone is expanded.

cdr3_aa,cdr3_nt,d_call,clone_size,v_call,j_call
CAITLAPKAGGGEQYF,TGTGCCATCACCCTAGCTCCCAAAGCGGGAGGGGGTGAGCAGTACTTC,TRBD2,once,TRBV10-3,TRBJ2-7
CASIRRGRDGYGYTF,TGTGCCAGTATCCGCAGGGGGCGCGATGGCTATGGCTACACCTTC,TRBD1,-,TRBV19,TRBJ1-2
CASSLTGGQETQYF,TGTGCCAGCTCACTCACAGGGGGCCAAGAGACCCAGTACTTC,TRBD1,-,TRBV18,TRBJ2-5
CASSQGRGTTESQTQYF,TGCGCCAGCAGCCAAGGTCGGGGGACTACCGAGAGTCAGACCCAGTACTTC,TRBD2,-,TRBV4-1,TRBJ2-5
CASSLPSGGNTEAFF,TGTGCCAGCAGTTTACCCTCGGGGGGGAACACTGAAGCTTTCTTT,-,-,TRBV28,TRBJ1-1
CASSYGVDRAFGDEQYF,TGTGCCAGCAGTTACGGGGTCGACAGGGCCTTCGGGGACGAGCAGTACTTC,TRBD1,-,TRBV6-2/TRBV6-3,TRBJ2-7
CAWSFGRALGNEQFF,TGTGCCTGGAGTTTCGGGAGGGCCCTCGGCAATGAGCAGTTCTTC,TRBD2,-,TRBV30,TRBJ2-1
CASSPNIGGIEKLFF,TGCGCCAGCAGCCCCAACATCGGAGGGATTGAAAAACTGTTTTTT,-,-,TRBV5-1,TRBJ1-4
CASSPSRGLIKNIQYF,TGTGCCAGCAGCCCCTCCAGGGGGCTAATCAAAAACATTCAGTACTTC,TRBD1,-,TRBV9,TRBJ2-4
CASSVVATPYNEQFF,TGTGCCAGCAGCGTAGTAGCCACCCCCTACAATGAGCAGTTCTTC,-,-,TRBV9,TRBJ2-1
CASSRPGTAGNTIYF,TGCGCCAGCAGCCGGCCCGGGACAGCTGGAAACACCATATATTTT,TRBD1,-,TRBV4-1,TRBJ1-3
CASSELVAGGYTGELFF,TGTGCCAGCAGTGAACTGGTGGCGGGAGGTTACACCGGGGAGCTGTTTTTT,TRBD2,-,TRBV2,TRBJ2-2
CASSLVLLSSYNEQFF,TGTGCCAGCAGCTTAGTCTTGCTTAGCTCCTACAATGAGCAGTTCTTC,-,-,TRBV11-2,TRBJ2-1
CASRQGERKLFF,TGTGCCAGTAGACAGGGGGAAAGAAAACTGTTTTTT,TRBD1,-,TRBV19,TRBJ1-4
CASSYPTENTEAFF,TGTGCCAGCAGCTACCCGACAGAGAACACTGAAGCTTTCTTT,-,-,TRBV5-8,TRBJ1-1
CASSQDFPSTDTQYF,TGTGCCAGCAGCCAAGACTTCCCTAGCACAGATACGCAGTATTTT,-,-,TRBV3-1/TRBV3-2,TRBJ2-3
CASSLVRAYGYTF,TGTGCCAGCAGTTTAGTGAGGGCCTATGGCTACACCTTC,-,-,TRBV12-3/TRBV12-4,TRBJ1-2
CASSHSGRADFFHEQFF,TGTGCCAGCAGCCATAGTGGGAGGGCCGATTTTTTCCATGAGCAGTTCTTC,TRBD2,-,TRBV3-1/TRBV3-2,TRBJ2-1
CSVEDLDRAGYGYTF,TGCAGCGTTGAAGATTTAGACAGGGCAGGTTATGGCTACACCTTC,TRBD1,-,TRBV29-1,TRBJ1-2
CASSTRVSFTEAFF,TGTGCCAGCAGCACCCGGGTTAGCTTCACTGAAGCTTTCTTT,-,-,TRBV5-4,TRBJ1-1
CASSLQTGQSNEQFF,TGTGCCAGCAGCTTGCAAACGGGACAGAGCAATGAGCAGTTCTTC,TRBD1,-,TRBV5-4,TRBJ2-1
CASSLPGGDSPLHF,TGTGCCAGCAGTTTACCGGGGGGTGATTCACCCCTCCACTTT,-,-,TRBV27,TRBJ1-6
CASSSSGGFNQPQHF,TGTGCCAGCAGTTCCTCAGGGGGCTTCAATCAGCCCCAGCATTTT,TRBD1,-,TRBV6-5,TRBJ1-5
CASSDPGQGYYGYTF,TGTGCCAGCAGTGACCCGGGACAGGGTTACTATGGCTACACCTTC,TRBD1,-,TRBV6-4,TRBJ1-2
CATSDYTGETDTQYF,TGTGCCACCAGTGATTACACAGGGGAAACAGATACGCAGTATTTT,TRBD1,-,TRBV24-1,TRBJ2-3
CASGAGGGTYEQYF,TGTGCCAGCGGTGCGGGAGGTGGGACCTACGAGCAGTACTTC,TRBD2,-,TRBV3-1/TRBV3-2,TRBJ2-7
CAWSTADRSSPLHF,TGTGCCTGGAGTACCGCGGACAGGAGCTCACCCCTCCACTTT,TRBD1,-,TRBV30,TRBJ1-6
CASKFTGTDNEKLFF,TGTGCCAGCAAATTTACCGGGACAGATAATGAAAAACTGTTTTTT,TRBD1,-,TRBV2,TRBJ1-4
CASSLGQSFHYGYTF,TGTGCCAGCAGTTTAGGGCAGTCTTTTCACTATGGCTACACCTTC,-,-,TRBV28,TRBJ1-2
CASTSPPRQFF,TGTGCCAGCACTAGTCCCCCCCGGCAGTTCTTC,-,-,TRBV7-9,TRBJ2-1
CASSWTSGRRYNEQFF,TGTGCCAGCAGTTGGACTAGCGGGAGGCGGTACAATGAGCAGTTCTTC,TRBD2,once,TRBV28,TRBJ2-1
CARARFVNTEAFF,TGTGCCCGGGCGAGATTTGTGAACACTGAAGCTTTCTTT,-,-,TRBV30,TRBJ1-1
CASSLGPAGYEQYF,TGTGCCAGCAGCTTAGGCCCAGCGGGGTACGAGCAGTACTTC,TRBD2,-,TRBV7-8,TRBJ2-7
CASSQDESGGQPQHF,TGTGCCAGCAGCCAAGATGAATCGGGGGGTCAGCCCCAGCATTTT,-,-,TRBV3-1/TRBV3-2,TRBJ1-5
CASSPRLVAGVFGTGELFF,TGCGCCAGCAGCCCCCGGCTGGTAGCGGGGGTTTTTGGCACCGGGGAGCTGTTTTTT,TRBD2,-,TRBV4-1,TRBJ2-2
CASSQERMGLGYTF,TGCGCCAGCAGCCAAGAGAGAATGGGGCTCGGCTACACCTTC,-,-,TRBV4-1,TRBJ1-2
CASMIQGAFGYTF,TGTGCCAGCATGATACAGGGGGCGTTTGGCTACACCTTC,TRBD1,-,TRBV2,TRBJ1-2
CASSIGQMIGELFF,TGTGCCAGTAGTATTGGACAGATGATCGGGGAGCTGTTTTTT,-,-,TRBV19,TRBJ2-2
CASSAGLAGATDTQYF,TGTGCCAGCAGCGCCGGACTAGCGGGAGCGACAGATACGCAGTATTTT,TRBD2,-,TRBV9,TRBJ2-3
CASSLTTSGRAREQYF,TGTGCCAGCAGCCTAACAACTAGCGGGAGGGCGAGGGAGCAGTACTTC,TRBD2,-,TRBV7-9,TRBJ2-7
CASSPARKPVDTQYF,TGTGCCAGCAGCCCGGCTAGAAAACCCGTAGATACGCAGTATTTT,-,-,TRBV5-4,TRBJ2-3
CASSTGNSGNTIYF,TGTGCCAGCAGCACAGGGAACTCTGGAAACACCATATATTTT,-,-,TRBV2,TRBJ1-3
CASSMGQERPQHF,TGTGCCAGTAGTATGGGGCAGGAACGGCCCCAGCATTTT,-,few,TRBV19,TRBJ1-5
CASSSGRGAGGLDEQFF,TGTGCCAGCAGCTCCGGCCGGGGGGCGGGAGGATTGGATGAGCAGTTCTTC,TRBD2,few,TRBV7-2,TRBJ2-1
CASRTSGNTDTQYF,TGTGCCAGCAGAACTAGCGGGAACACAGATACGCAGTATTTT,TRBD2,few,TRBV6-6,TRBJ2-3
CASSSSNRLAPGGTQYF,TGTGCCAGCAGTTCCTCAAATAGACTAGCTCCTGGGGGGACCCAGTACTTC,TRBD2,-,TRBV27,TRBJ2-5
CASSSWTGGLTEAFF,TGTGCCAGTAGTTCCTGGACAGGGGGCTTGACTGAAGCTTTCTTT,TRBD1,-,TRBV19,TRBJ1-1
CASSPAGGRDTQYF,TGTGCCAGCTCACCAGCGGGAGGAAGAGATACGCAGTATTTT,TRBD2,-,TRBV18,TRBJ2-3
CASSLQGYGYTF,TGTGCCAGCAGCTTGCAGGGTTATGGCTACACCTTC,-,-,TRBV11-3,TRBJ1-2
CASSLGQELFF,TGTGCCAGCAGCTTGGGGCAGGAGCTGTTTTTT,-,few,TRBV5-4,TRBJ2-2
CASSPPSKQALSGNTIYF,TGTGCCAGCTCACCACCCTCTAAACAGGCACTCTCTGGAAACACCATATATTTT,-,-,TRBV18,TRBJ1-3